The 29 T cell receptor beta chains listed next were all sequenced from one sample in a study of cytomegalovirus exposure and HLA in healthy donors. The PCR employed 60 Vbeta primers together with 13 Jbeta primers. This table comes from immunoSEQ multiplex PCR, and its TCRdb copy is limited to in-frame clones, with some not included. The sample includes approximately 120,000 clones, 75% to 85% of them seen just once. Sample: PBMCs. All receptors derive from a young man in good health and CMV-seropositive.

The genes are TRBV27 and TRBJ1-5; D is undetermined. CDR1 and CDR2 from the germline V gene are MNHEY and SMNVEV (reference sequence). V was trimmed by 2 bases and J by 5 bases, leaving 10 bases between them. This CDR3 spans 14 amino acids. CDR3 DNA: TGTGCCAGCAGTTTAGAGGCAGCTTATCAGCCCCAGCATTTT. It specifies CASSLEAAYQPQHF.

The rearrangement uses TRBV5-1 and TRBJ1-4; 7 bases match TRBD1. The CDR3 loop spans 16 amino acids. The trim removed 4 bases at V and 7 bases at J, leaving 13 bases unmatched. Germline V gives CDR1 SGHRS, CDR2 YFSETQ. CDR3 protein: CASSPLSTGPGEKLFF. The CDR3 bases are TGCGCCAGCAGCCCCCTCTCGACAGGGCCCGGTGAAAAACTGTTTTTT.

J is TRBJ1-2 and V is TRBV10-1; 8 bases agree with TRBD1. CDR1 and CDR2 from the germline V gene are WNHNN and SYGVQD (reference sequence). The CDR3 totals 13 residues. The junction had 2 bases not matched to a gene; V was cut back by 3 bases and J by 5 bases. The DNA of the CDR3 is TGCGCCAGCAGTGACCAGGGGGCTTATGGCTACACCTTC. This translates into CASSDQGAYGYTF.

The V and J genes are TRBV5-4 and TRBJ2-1, with 9 bases identical to TRBD2. The CDR3 is 15 amino acids. Looked up from germline, CDR1 is SGHNT and CDR2 is YYREEE (reference sequence). Trimming took 1 base from V and 7 from J; bases not matched to a gene: 6. The CDR3 spells CASSLYGGGANEQFF. As DNA, the CDR3 is TGTGCCAGCAGCTTGTACGGCGGGGGGGCAAATGAGCAGTTCTTC.

V and J are TRBV20-1 and TRBJ1-2, with D tentatively TRBD1 (6 bases). Trimming removed 4 bases at V and 8 bases at J, with 11 bases between. CDR1 is DFQATT, CDR2 SNEGSKA, per germline (reference sequence). The CDR3 consists of 11 residues. The CDR3 DNA reads as TGCAGTGCTATCAGGGGACAAGGCTACACCTTC. It yields the protein CSAIRGQGYTF.

This clone was counted once. V is TRBV7-3 and J is TRBJ1-1, with D tentatively TRBD1 (5 bases). Deletions cut 3 bases from V and 1 base from J, with 9 bases between. Per the germline V gene, CDR1 is SGHTA and CDR2 is FQGTGA. The CDR3 is 14 residues long. CDR3 in amino acids: CASSLGGANTEAFF. The CDR3 coding sequence is TGTGCCAGCAGCTTGGGGGGTGCGAACACTGAAGCTTTCTTT.

Comment on this clone: The junction and the germline gene differ at one end; a read error may be behind it. The V gene is TRBV5-1, the J gene TRBJ1-1; the D gene is possibly TRBD1 (6 bases). The CDR3 runs 14 residues. The germline gives CDR1 SGHRS, CDR2 YFSETQ. Here the CDR3 DNA reads TGCGCCAGCAGCCGCGGACAGCCCTACACTGAAGCTTCCTTT. It codes for CASSRGQPYTEASF.

This clone showed up just once. This chain connects TRBV9 to TRBJ2-4; 11 nucleotides align to TRBD2. V trimming: 3 bases; J trimming: 8 bases; junction bases outside the gene matches: 10. The CDR3 has 16 residues. Germline V CDR1 and CDR2: SGDLS, YYNGEE. The CDR3 bases are TGTGCCAGCAGCGGCACTCTTAGCGGGGGGGCCCACATTCAGTACTTC. Protein: CASSGTLSGGAHIQYF.

The V and J genes are TRBV11-2 and TRBJ1-2; 10 nucleotides line up with TRBD1. The CDR3 is made up of 17 amino acids. CDR1 SGHAT and CDR2 FQNNGV come from the germline V gene. Trimming cost V 5 bases and J 2 bases; bases outside gene matches: 11. The CDR3 loop reads CASSQLGPGQGNYGYTF. CDR3 coding DNA: TGTGCCAGCAGCCAGTTGGGGCCGGGACAGGGGAACTATGGCTACACCTTC.

This clone was found a few times. The chain links TRBV30 to TRBJ2-7; D might be TRBD1 (5 bases). The CDR3 length is 12 residues. V dropped 2 bases and J dropped 7 bases, with 12 bases sitting between them. Germline V lookup: CDR1 GTSNPN, CDR2 SVGIG (reference sequence). The CDR3 loop reads CAWSWTSGEQYF. The DNA for the CDR3 is TGTGCCTGGAGTTGGACATCCGGGGAGCAGTACTTC.

The rearrangement links TRBV6-1 to TRBJ1-2, with a tentative D call TRBD1 (6 bases). V dropped 1 base and J dropped 0 bases, with 12 bases sitting between them. Germline loops: CDR1 MNHNS, CDR2 SASEGT. This CDR3 contains 16 residues. CDR3 coding DNA: TGTGCCAGCAGTGAAGGAGGACAGCACCCTAACTATGGCTACACCTTC. Protein: CASSEGGQHPNYGYTF.

This rearrangement joins TRBV6-1 to TRBJ2-7; TRBD1 matches 7 bases. With 5 bases clipped from V and 5 bases from J, the junction kept 9 bases outside the gene matches. From germline, CDR1 is MNHNS and CDR2 SASEGT. The CDR3 runs to 14 residues. The CDR3 coding sequence is TGTGCCAGCAGTCCGACAGGGCAAGCAGACGAGCAGTACTTC. Protein: CASSPTGQADEQYF.

This clone has a single count. This sequence joins TRBV6-1 and TRBJ2-7, with 11 positions matching TRBD2. CDR1 and CDR2 from the germline V gene are MNHNS and SASEGT. Trimming removed 4 bases from V and 2 bases from J; junction bases left unmatched: 7. This CDR3 comprises 16 residues. The CDR3 region has the DNA TGTGCCAGCAGTGTTACGGGACTAGCGGATACCTACGAGCAGTACTTC. Translation gives CASSVTGLADTYEQYF.

This rearrangement joins TRBV9 to TRBJ2-3; TRBD2 aligns across 8 bases. CDR1 and CDR2 from the germline V gene are SGDLS and YYNGEE. This CDR3 contains 16 residues. Germline trimming cut 0 bases from V and 2 bases from J; bases unmatched to any gene: 5. The CDR3 spells CASSVEPSGLTDTQYF. The CDR3 DNA is TGTGCCAGCAGCGTAGAGCCTAGCGGGCTCACAGATACGCAGTATTTT.

The gene calls are TRBV6-5 and TRBJ1-1; 7 nucleotides align to TRBD1. CDR3 size: 15 residues. Trimming at V came to 5 bases and at J to 1 base, leaving 7 bases not matched to a gene. CDR1 and CDR2 from the germline V gene are MNHEY and SVGAGI. CDR3: CASSLSGGGNTEAFF. In DNA form, the CDR3 reads TGTGCCAGCAGTCTCTCAGGGGGAGGGAACACTGAAGCTTTCTTT.

This rearrangement joins TRBV27 to TRBJ2-1; 10 positions agree with TRBD2. From germline, CDR1 is MNHEY and CDR2 SMNVEV (reference sequence). V dropped 5 bases and J dropped 2; count of bases not matched to a gene: 3. The CDR3 contains 15 residues. CDR3 protein: CASSPLAGAYNEQFF. In nucleotides, the CDR3 is TGTGCCAGCAGTCCCCTAGCGGGGGCCTACAATGAGCAGTTCTTC.

A note on this clone: A read error may produce the germline difference seen at one junction end. J is TRBJ2-1 and V is TRBV10-2; the D is unclear. The germline V gene has CDR1 WSHSY and CDR2 SAAADI. CDR3 length equals 12 residues. This CDR3 reads CASSESYHEQFF. CDR3 nucleotides: TGCGCCAGCAGTGAGTCCTACCATGAGCAGTTCTTC.

This clone was recorded a few times. This chain connects TRBV19 to TRBJ1-1, with 8 nucleotides matching TRBD1. Germline V gene sequence: CDR1 LNHDA, CDR2 SQIVND (reference sequence). Trimming at V came to 6 bases and at J to 4 bases, leaving 10 bases not matched to a gene. The CDR3 is 15 residues long. The CDR3 here is CASRGQALIPTEAFF. Written as DNA, the CDR3 is TGTGCCAGTAGGGGACAGGCTTTAATTCCCACTGAAGCTTTCTTT. The whole variable domain, filled in from reference TRBV19 and TRBJ1-1, reads DGGITQSPKYLFRKEGQNVTLSCEQNLNHDAMYWYRQDPGQGLRLIYYSQIVNDFQKGDIAEGYSVSREKKESFPLTVTSAQKNPTAFYLCASRGQALIPTEAFFGQGTRLTVV.

This CDR3 reads CASSLYQGGSMNTEAFF. CDR3 DNA: TGTGCCAGCAGCTTGTACCAGGGGGGTTCTATGAACACTGAAGCTTTCTTT. This sequence joins TRBV5-8 and TRBJ1-1; TRBD1 agrees at 7 bases. The length of the CDR3 is 17 residues. V was pared by 1 base and J by 0 bases, with 9 bases of the junction left unmatched. The germline CDR1 and CDR2 sequences are SGHTS and YDEGEE.

The rearrangement uses TRBV14 and TRBJ1-1; weak D call: TRBD1 (5 bases). Trimming took 4 bases from V and 10 from J, leaving 13 bases between them. The CDR3 has 12 amino acids. Germline V lookup: CDR1 SGHDN, CDR2 FVKESK. The CDR3 loop reads CASSPGGGLAFF. CDR3 nucleotide sequence: TGTGCCAGCAGCCCTGGTGGGGGACTAGCTTTCTTT.

The chain combines TRBV10-3 with TRBJ2-1; TRBD2 might be the D (7 bases). Deletions cut 2 bases from V and 11 bases from J, with 19 bases between. The CDR3 consists of 15 residues. From germline, CDR1 is ENHRY and CDR2 SYGVKD. The CDR3 coding sequence is TGTGCCATCAGTGAGCCCATCATGGGGGGGCCGCAGCAGTTCTTC. Translated, it gives CAISEPIMGGPQQFF.

The J gene is TRBJ1-1, the V gene TRBV27, with a possible D match to TRBD1 (5 bases). Germline CDR1 MNHEY, CDR2 SMNVEV (reference sequence). The V end lost 3 bases, the J end lost 5 bases, and 13 bases lay between the germline ends. The CDR3 runs to 14 residues. For the CDR3, the DNA is TGTGCCAGCAGTTTTGGGGGGGGAAAGACTGAAGCTTTCTTT. Translating it yields CASSFGGGKTEAFF.

This chain uses TRBV27 with TRBJ2-1; D is possibly TRBD2 (5 bases). The CDR3 extends over 15 amino acids. The germline gives CDR1 MNHEY, CDR2 SMNVEV (reference sequence). V was shortened by 0 bases and J by 0 bases, with 6 bases between the two germline ends. The CDR3 nucleotides read TGTGCCAGCAGTTTATCAGGGAGCTCCTACAATGAGCAGTTCTTC. Amino acid sequence: CASSLSGSSYNEQFF.

J is TRBJ1-5 and V is TRBV7-6; tentatively, D is TRBD1 (5 bases). Per germline, CDR1 SGHVS and CDR2 FNYEAQ. This CDR3 is 14 amino acids long. V was shortened by 3 bases and J by 7 bases, with 13 bases between the two germline ends. CDR3 residues: CASSLGGFGQPQHF. The CDR3 DNA sequence: TGTGCCAGCAGCTTGGGGGGATTTGGACAGCCCCAGCATTTT. Full variable domain (remainder filled in from reference TRBV7-6 and TRBJ1-5): GAGVSQSPRYKVTKRGQDVALRCDPISGHVSLYWYRQALGQGPEFLTYFNYEAQQDKSGLPNDRFSAERPEGSISTLTIQRTEQRDSAMYRCASSLGGFGQPQHFGDGTRLSIL.

V and J are TRBV5-5 and TRBJ1-3; 9 bases map to TRBD1. V trimming: 3 bases; J trimming: 1 base; junction bases outside the gene matches: 2. This CDR3 is built from 15 residues. Per the germline V gene, CDR1 is SGHKS and CDR2 is YYEKEE (reference sequence). The CDR3: CASSWGQGSGNTIYF. The CDR3 nucleotides are TGTGCCAGCAGCTGGGGACAGGGTTCTGGAAACACCATATATTTT.

The V gene is TRBV2, the J gene TRBJ2-3; no reliable D call. From germline, CDR1 is SNHLY and CDR2 FYNNEI. This CDR3 comprises 17 residues. Between the trimmed V and J ends, which lost 7 bases and 2 bases, there was a span of 22 bases. CDR3: CASTPGLGRMLTDTQYF. CDR3 nucleotide sequence: TGTGCCAGCACCCCTGGGCTGGGCCGGATGCTCACAGATACGCAGTATTTT.

The V call is TRBV7-8, the J call TRBJ1-1, with D perhaps TRBD1 (5 bases). The CDR3 consists of 14 residues. The V end lost 5 bases, the J end lost 1 base, and 11 bases lay between the germline ends. Germline CDR1 and CDR2: SGHVS and FQNEAQ. Here the CDR3 reads CASSGGRGNTEAFF. In DNA, the CDR3 is TGTGCCAGCAGCGGGGGGAGAGGGAACACTGAAGCTTTCTTT.

The chain couples TRBV28 to TRBJ1-2; D not resolved. CDR3 size: 14 residues. Trimming took 3 bases from V and 3 from J, leaving 11 bases between them. CDR1 and CDR2 (germline): MDHEN, SYDVKM. The CDR3 here is CASSLVNRDYGYTF. The CDR3 region has the DNA TGTGCCAGCAGTTTGGTAAACCGAGACTATGGCTACACCTTC.

The chain carries TRBV7-8 and TRBJ2-6; perhaps TRBD1 as D (5 bases). The V end lost 1 base, the J end lost 1 base, and 11 bases lay between the germline ends. The CDR3 loop spans 17 amino acids. CDR1 and CDR2 (germline): SGHVS, FQNEAQ. The CDR3: CASSLVTRVSGANVLTF. DNA of the CDR3: TGTGCCAGCAGCTTAGTGACCAGGGTATCTGGGGCCAACGTCCTGACTTTC. The full variable domain, in which reference TRBV7-8 and TRBJ2-6 provide the parts outside the CDR3, is GAGVSQSPRYKVAKRGQDVALRCDPISGHVSLFWYQQALGQGPEFLTYFQNEAQLDKSGLPSDRFFAERPEGSVSTLKIQRTQQEDSAVYLCASSLVTRVSGANVLTFGAGSRLTVL.